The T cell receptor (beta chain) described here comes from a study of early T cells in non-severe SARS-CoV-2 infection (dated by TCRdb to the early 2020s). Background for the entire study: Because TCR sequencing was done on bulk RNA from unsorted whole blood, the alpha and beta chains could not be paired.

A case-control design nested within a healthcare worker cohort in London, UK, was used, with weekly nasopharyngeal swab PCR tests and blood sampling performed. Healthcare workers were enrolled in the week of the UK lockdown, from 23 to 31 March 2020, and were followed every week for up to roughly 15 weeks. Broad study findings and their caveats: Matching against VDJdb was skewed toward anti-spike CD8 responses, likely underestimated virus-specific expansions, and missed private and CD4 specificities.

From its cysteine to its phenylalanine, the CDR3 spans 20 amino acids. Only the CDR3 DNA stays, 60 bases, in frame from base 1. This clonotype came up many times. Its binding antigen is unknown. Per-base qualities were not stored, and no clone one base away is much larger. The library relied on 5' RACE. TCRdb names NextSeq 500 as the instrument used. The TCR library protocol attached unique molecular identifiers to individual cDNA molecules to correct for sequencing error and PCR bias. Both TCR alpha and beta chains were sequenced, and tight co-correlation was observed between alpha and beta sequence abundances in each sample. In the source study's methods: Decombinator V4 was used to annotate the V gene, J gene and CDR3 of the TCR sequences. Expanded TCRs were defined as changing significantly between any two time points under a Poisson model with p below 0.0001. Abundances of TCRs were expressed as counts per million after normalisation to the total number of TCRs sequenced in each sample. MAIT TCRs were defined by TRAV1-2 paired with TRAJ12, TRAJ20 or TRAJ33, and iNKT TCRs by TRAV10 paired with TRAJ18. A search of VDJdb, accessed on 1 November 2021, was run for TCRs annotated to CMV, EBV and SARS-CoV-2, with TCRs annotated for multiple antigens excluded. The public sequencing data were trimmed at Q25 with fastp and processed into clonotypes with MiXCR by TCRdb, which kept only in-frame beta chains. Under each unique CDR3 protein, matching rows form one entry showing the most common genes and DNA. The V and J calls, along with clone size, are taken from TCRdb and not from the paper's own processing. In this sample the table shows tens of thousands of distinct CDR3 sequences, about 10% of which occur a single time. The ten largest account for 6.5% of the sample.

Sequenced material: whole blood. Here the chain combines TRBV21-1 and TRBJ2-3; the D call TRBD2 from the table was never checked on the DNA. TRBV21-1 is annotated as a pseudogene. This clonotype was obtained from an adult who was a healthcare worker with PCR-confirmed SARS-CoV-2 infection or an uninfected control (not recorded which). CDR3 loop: CASSEPTSGRTSSSTDTQYF. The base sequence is TGTGCCAGCAGCGAGCCGACTAGCGGGAGGACTTCCTCTAGCACAGATACGCAGTATTTT.